Shown below are 6 T cell receptor beta chains from a single sample sequenced in a study of CD4 and CD8 cells across lung adenocarcinoma regions. TCRdb reprocessed the PCR reads via MiXCR and lists one record per CDR3 protein. The data contain some 25,000 distinct CDR3 sequences, less than 60% of them seen just once; the ten biggest clones take up around 50%. Material for sequencing was CD8+ T cells from the center of a lung tumor. The receptor set was obtained from a male donor with lung adenocarcinoma. The CD4 and CD8 labels of this study may be unreliable.

This clonotype has a count of ten or more. The V call is TRBV28, the J call TRBJ2-3, with 7 bases that match TRBD2. The CDR3 loop spans 12 amino acids. Per germline, CDR1 MDHEN and CDR2 SYDVKM. V was clipped by 2 bases and J by 8 bases; unmatched bases: 1. DNA of the CDR3: TGTGCCAGCAGTTTACGGGGGGTTACGCAGTATTTT. Translating gives CASSLRGVTQYF.

With regard to this clonotype: The germline gene is not matched at one end of the junction; a read error may be the cause. This chain uses TRBV4-1 with TRBJ2-3; TRBD2 is a possible D gene (6 bases). Germline V gives CDR1 MGHRA, CDR2 YSYEKL. This CDR3 is 17 amino acids long. The CDR3 DNA sequence: TGCGCCAGCAGCCAAGTTATGTGGCGGGGAGCCACAAATATGCAGTATTTC. The encoded protein is CASSQVMWRGATNMQYF.

Worth noting for this clonotype: This sequence may be a read error, since a much larger clone differs from it by one base. The gene calls are TRBV6-1 and TRBJ2-1, with D unresolved. The CDR3 spans 11 residues. CDR1 is MNHNS and CDR2 is SASEGT in the germline V gene. V lost 6 bases, J lost 10 bases, and 10 bases lay in between. Here the CDR3 reads CASSNNYEQFF. CDR3 nucleotide sequence: TGTGCCAGCAGCAATAACTACGAGCAGTTCTTC.

This clonotype was seen repeatedly, ten times or more. V gene TRBV27 combines with J gene TRBJ1-3; D perhaps matches TRBD1 (5 bases). From germline, CDR1 is MNHEY and CDR2 SMNVEV (reference sequence). V lost 5 bases and J 4 bases, leaving 12 bases between the germline ends. The length of the CDR3 is 14 residues. The CDR3 sequence: CASSRSYRGNTIYF. The CDR3 DNA is TGTGCCAGCAGTCGATCCTACAGGGGAAACACCATATATTTT.

As regards this clonotype: At one boundary the junction diverges from the germline segment, which might be a read error. The rearrangement uses TRBV6-4 and TRBJ2-4; D might be TRBD1 or TRBD2, each matching 5 bases. The germline V gene encodes CDR1 MRHNA and CDR2 SNTAGT. CDR3 length equals 16 residues. In DNA form, the CDR3 reads TGTGCCAGCCGTGACTCGGGGCTGTGGGCCAAAAACATGCAGTATTTC. Translating it yields CASRDSGLWAKNMQYF.

This clonotype turned up a few times. A read error may be the cause here, since a much bigger clone is one base away. The chain uses TRBV6-1 and TRBJ2-1; TRBD2 is a possible D gene (5 bases). The CDR3 length is 14 residues. Trimming removed 5 bases from V and 13 bases from J, with 21 bases in between. In germline, CDR1 is MNHNS, CDR2 SASEGT. CDR3 sequence reads: CASSPGLGRKTQFF. The CDR3 DNA reads as TGTGCCAGCAGTCCCGGACTGGGAAGGAAGACCCAGTTCTTC.